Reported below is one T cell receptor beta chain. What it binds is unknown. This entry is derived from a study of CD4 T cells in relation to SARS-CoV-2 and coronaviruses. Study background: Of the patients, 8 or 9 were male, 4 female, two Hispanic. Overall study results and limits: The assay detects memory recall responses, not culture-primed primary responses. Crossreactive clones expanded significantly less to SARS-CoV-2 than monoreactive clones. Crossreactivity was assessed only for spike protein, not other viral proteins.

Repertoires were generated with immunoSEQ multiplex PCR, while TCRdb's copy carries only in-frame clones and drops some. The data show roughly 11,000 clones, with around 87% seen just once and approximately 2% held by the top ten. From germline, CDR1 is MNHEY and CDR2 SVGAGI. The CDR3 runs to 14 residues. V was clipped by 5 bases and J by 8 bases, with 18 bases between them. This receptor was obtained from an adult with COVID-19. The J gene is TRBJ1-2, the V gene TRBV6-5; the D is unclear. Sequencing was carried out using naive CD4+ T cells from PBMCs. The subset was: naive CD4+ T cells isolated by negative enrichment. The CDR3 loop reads CASSTREGGPGYTF. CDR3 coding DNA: TGTGCCAGCAGTACCCGGGAGGGTGGCCCCGGCTACACCTTC.